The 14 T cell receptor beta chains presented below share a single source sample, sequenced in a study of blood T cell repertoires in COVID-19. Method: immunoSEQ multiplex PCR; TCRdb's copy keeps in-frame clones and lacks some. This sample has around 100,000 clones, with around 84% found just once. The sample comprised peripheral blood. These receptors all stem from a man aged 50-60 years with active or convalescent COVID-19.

The CDR3 is CASSQKSGGAVTGELFF. In DNA form, the CDR3 reads TGTGCCAGCAGCCAAAAGAGCGGGGGGGCCGTCACCGGGGAGCTGTTTTTT. J is TRBJ2-2 and V is TRBV5-4, with 10 bases identical to TRBD2. CDR1 SGHNT and CDR2 YYREEE come from the germline V gene (reference sequence). V gave up 4 bases and J gave up 4 bases; unmatched junction bases: 10. CDR3 length equals 17 residues.

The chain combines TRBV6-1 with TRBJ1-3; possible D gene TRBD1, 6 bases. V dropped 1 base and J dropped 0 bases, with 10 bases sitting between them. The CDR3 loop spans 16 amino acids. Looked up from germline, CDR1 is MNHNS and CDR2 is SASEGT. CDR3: CASSEGQAVSGNTIYF. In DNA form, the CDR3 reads TGTGCCAGCAGTGAAGGACAGGCCGTCTCTGGAAACACCATATATTTT.

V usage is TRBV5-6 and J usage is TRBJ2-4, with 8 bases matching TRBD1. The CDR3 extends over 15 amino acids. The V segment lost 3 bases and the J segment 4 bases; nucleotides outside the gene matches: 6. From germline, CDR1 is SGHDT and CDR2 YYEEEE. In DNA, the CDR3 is TGTGCCAGCAGCTCCCGGGACAGGATGAAAAACATTCAGTACTTC. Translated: CASSSRDRMKNIQYF.

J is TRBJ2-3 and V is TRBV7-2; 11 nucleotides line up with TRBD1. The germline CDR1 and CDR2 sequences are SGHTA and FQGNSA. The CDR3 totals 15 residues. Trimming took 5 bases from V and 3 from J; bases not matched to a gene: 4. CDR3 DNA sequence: TGTGCCAGCAGCCCGGACAGGGGGCGGACAGATACGCAGTATTTT. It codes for CASSPDRGRTDTQYF.

CDR3 nucleotide sequence: TGTGCCAGCCAGTTTGACACTGAAGCTTTCTTT. Residues: CASQFDTEAFF. This chain links TRBV2 with TRBJ1-1; no clear D gene. V lost 8 bases and J lost 3, with 7 bases in between. This CDR3 has 11 amino acids. Germline CDR1 reads SNHLY; CDR2 reads FYNNEI.

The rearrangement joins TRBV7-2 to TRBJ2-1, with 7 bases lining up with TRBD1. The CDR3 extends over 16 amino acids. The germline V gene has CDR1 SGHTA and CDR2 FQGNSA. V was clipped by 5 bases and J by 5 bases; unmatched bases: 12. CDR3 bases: TGTGCCAGCAGCATGCTACAGGGGTGGTCCGACAATGAGCAGTTCTTC. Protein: CASSMLQGWSDNEQFF.

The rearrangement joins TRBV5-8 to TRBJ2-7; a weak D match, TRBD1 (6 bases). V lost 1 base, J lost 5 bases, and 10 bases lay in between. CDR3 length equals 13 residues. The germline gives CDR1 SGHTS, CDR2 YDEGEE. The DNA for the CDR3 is TGTGCCAGCAGCTTGCAGGGGATGGACGAGCAGTACTTC. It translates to CASSLQGMDEQYF.

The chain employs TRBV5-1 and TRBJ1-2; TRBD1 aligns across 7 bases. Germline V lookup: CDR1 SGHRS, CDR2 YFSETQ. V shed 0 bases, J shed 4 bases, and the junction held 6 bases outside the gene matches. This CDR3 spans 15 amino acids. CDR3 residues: CASSLGGGYPYGYTF. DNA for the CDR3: TGCGCCAGCAGCTTGGGAGGGGGCTACCCCTATGGCTACACCTTC.

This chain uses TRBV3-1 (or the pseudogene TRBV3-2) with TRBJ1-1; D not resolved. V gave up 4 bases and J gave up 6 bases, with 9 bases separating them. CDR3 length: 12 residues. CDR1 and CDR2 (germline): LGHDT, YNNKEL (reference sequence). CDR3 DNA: TGTGCCAGCAGCCCTTCGAGGGCTGAAGCTTTCTTT. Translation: CASSPSRAEAFF.

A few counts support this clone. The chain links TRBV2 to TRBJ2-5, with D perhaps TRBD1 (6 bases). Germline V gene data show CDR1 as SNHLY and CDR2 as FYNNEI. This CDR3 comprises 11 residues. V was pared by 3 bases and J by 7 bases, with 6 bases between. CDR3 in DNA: TGTGCCAGCAGTGAGGACAGGACCCAGTACTTC. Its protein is CASSEDRTQYF.

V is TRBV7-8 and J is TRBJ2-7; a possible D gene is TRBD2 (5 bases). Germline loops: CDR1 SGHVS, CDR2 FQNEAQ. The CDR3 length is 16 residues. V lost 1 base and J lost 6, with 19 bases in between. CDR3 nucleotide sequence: TGTGCCAGCAGCTTAGTTCCCGGGCTAGCCACACTCGAGCAGTACTTC. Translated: CASSLVPGLATLEQYF.

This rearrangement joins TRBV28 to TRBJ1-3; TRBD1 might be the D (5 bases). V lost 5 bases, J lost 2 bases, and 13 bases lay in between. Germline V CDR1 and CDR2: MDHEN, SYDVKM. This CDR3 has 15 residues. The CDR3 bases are TGTGCCAGCAGTCCCCGGCAGGGAACTGGAAACACCATATATTTT. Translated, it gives CASSPRQGTGNTIYF.

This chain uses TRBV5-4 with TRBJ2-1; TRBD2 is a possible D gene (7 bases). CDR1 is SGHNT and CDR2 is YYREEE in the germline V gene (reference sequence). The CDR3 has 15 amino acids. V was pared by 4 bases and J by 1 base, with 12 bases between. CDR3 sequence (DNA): TGTGCCAGCAGCGGGGGGGGCTGGTCCTACAATGAGCAGTTCTTC. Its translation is CASSGGGWSYNEQFF.

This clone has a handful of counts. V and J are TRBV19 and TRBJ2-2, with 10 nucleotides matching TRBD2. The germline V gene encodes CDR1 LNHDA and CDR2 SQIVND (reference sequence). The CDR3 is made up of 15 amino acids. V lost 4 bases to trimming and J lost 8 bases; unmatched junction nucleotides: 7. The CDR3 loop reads CASSSTSGAMGELFF. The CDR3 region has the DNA TGTGCCAGTAGTAGTACTAGCGGGGCCATGGGGGAGCTGTTTTTT.